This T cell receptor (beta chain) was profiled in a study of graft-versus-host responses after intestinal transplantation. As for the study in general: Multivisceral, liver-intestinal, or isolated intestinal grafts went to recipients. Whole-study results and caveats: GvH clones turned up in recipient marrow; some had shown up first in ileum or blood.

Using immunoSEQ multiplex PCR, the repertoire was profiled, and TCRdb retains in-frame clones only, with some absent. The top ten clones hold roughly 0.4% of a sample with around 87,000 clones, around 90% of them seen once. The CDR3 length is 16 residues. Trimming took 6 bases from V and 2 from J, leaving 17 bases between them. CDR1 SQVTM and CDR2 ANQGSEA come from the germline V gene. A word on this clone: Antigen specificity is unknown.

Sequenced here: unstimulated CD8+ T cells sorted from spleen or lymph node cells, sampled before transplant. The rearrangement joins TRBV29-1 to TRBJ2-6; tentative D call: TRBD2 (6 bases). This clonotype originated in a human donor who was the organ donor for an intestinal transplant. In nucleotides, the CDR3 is TGCAGCGTGAGGACCAGGGAGGTCCCTGGGGCCAACGTCCTGACTTTC. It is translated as CSVRTREVPGANVLTF.